The clone carrying this T cell receptor (beta chain) was found once. Reverse transcription of roughly 0.45 to 1 ug RNA was carried out with random hexamers. Amplification of TCR beta CDR3 spanned 54 Vbeta and 13 Jbeta via immunoSEQ multiplex PCR. A single record per CDR3 protein comes from TCRdb applying MiXCR to the immunoSEQ multiplex PCR reads. The sample contains 300,000 or so distinct CDR3 sequences, about 92% of which appear only once. Negative magnetic isolation gave CD8+ and CD4+ cells; FACS enriched CD8+ TEMRA. This sample was included in a study of CD8 T cells in Susac syndrome. Sequences were obtained from CD4+ T cells from PBMCs. This sequence was found in a human donor with multiple sclerosis.

The CDR3, as DNA: TGTGCCAGCAGCTGGACAGTTAAAAGGCCCCAGCATTTT. Translating it yields CASSWTVKRPQHF. The gene calls are TRBV7-2 and TRBJ1-5, with a possible D match to TRBD1 (6 bases). The CDR3 runs 13 residues. With 4 bases removed from V and 9 bases from J, the gap between germline ends came to 13 bases. Germline assignment: CDR1 SGHTA and CDR2 FQGNSA.